The 30 T cell receptor beta chains listed next were all sequenced from one sample in a study of T cell repertoires in cytomegalovirus infection. These TCRs are of unknown antigen specificity. TCRdb redid the calling of the reads with MiXCR, one entry per CDR3 protein. The sample lists 750,000 to 900,000 distinct CDR3 sequences, 29% occurring once. Sequenced material: cultured CD8+ T cells from PBMCs, taken from culture after CMV antigen stimulation. The receptors were gathered from a human donor in good health (CMV status not recorded). Some clones in this sample may be carry-over from other donors' samples.

This clonotype was seen a handful of times. V and J are TRBV9 and TRBJ1-1; D not resolved. Germline assignment: CDR1 SGDLS and CDR2 YYNGEE. Trimming removed 0 bases at V and 6 bases at J, with 9 bases between. CDR3 length equals 13 residues. The CDR3 region is CASSVGQEPEAFF. The CDR3 DNA follows: TGTGCCAGCAGCGTAGGGCAGGAGCCTGAAGCTTTCTTT.

The rearrangement joins TRBV5-4 to TRBJ2-3, with D maybe TRBD2 (6 bases). The CDR3 sequence is 15 residues long. Trimming left V 5 bases short and J 3 bases short, with 16 bases between. Germline loops: CDR1 SGHNT, CDR2 YYREEE (reference sequence). CDR3 sequence: CASSGGTGRTDTQYF. The CDR3, as DNA: TGTGCCAGCAGTGGGGGTACGGGGAGGACAGATACGCAGTATTTT. Combining the CDR3 with reference TRBV5-4 and TRBJ2-3 gives the whole variable domain ETGVTQSPTHLIKTRGQQVTLRCSSQSGHNTVSWYQQALGQGPQFIFQYYREEENGRGNFPPRFSGLQFPNYSSELNVNALELDDSALYLCASSGGTGRTDTQYFGPGTRLTVL.

At least ten counts were recorded for this clonotype. The V and J genes are TRBV27 and TRBJ1-1; no clear D gene. V gave up 1 base and J gave up 1 base, with 10 bases separating them. Germline loops: CDR1 MNHEY, CDR2 SMNVEV (reference sequence). The CDR3 loop spans 15 amino acids. DNA of the CDR3: TGTGCCAGCAGTTTATTTTGGCAGACGAACACTGAAGCTTTCTTT. Its translation is CASSLFWQTNTEAFF.

This clonotype came up many times. The genes are TRBV7-8 and TRBJ1-5, with D perhaps matching TRBD1 (6 bases). V was pared by 1 base and J by 8 bases, with 12 bases between. CDR1 SGHVS and CDR2 FQNEAQ come from the germline V gene. The CDR3 sequence is 14 residues long. The CDR3 protein is CASSLVQGMEPQHF. The CDR3 DNA reads TGTGCCAGCAGCTTAGTCCAGGGGATGGAGCCCCAGCATTTT.

The chain has TRBV2 and TRBJ2-1, with 8 bases that match TRBD1. The V gene's germline CDR1 is SNHLY and CDR2 FYNNEI. This CDR3 comprises 16 residues. V lost 8 bases, J lost 5 bases, and 14 bases stayed unmatched. The CDR3 sequence: CASGGQGLPPNNEQFF. The CDR3 nucleotides are TGTGCCAGCGGAGGACAGGGACTCCCTCCAAACAATGAGCAGTTCTTC. Full variable domain (rest looked up from reference TRBV2 and TRBJ2-1): EPEVTQTPSHQVTQMGQEVILRCVPISNHLYFYWYRQILGQKVEFLVSFYNNEISEKSEIFDDQFSVERPDGSNFTLKIRSTKLEDSAMYFCASGGQGLPPNNEQFFGPGTRLTVL.

This clonotype has ten or more counts. This chain connects TRBV7-9 to TRBJ2-1; 10 nucleotides line up with TRBD1. V gave up 5 bases and J gave up 6 bases; unmatched junction bases: 10. CDR3 length equals 16 residues. From germline, CDR1 is SEHNR and CDR2 FQNEAQ (reference sequence). CDR3: CASSQRRQGAFNEQFF. The CDR3 nucleotides are TGTGCCAGCAGCCAGCGGCGACAGGGGGCCTTCAATGAGCAGTTCTTC.

A few counts support this clonotype. The V gene is TRBV12-5, the J gene TRBJ2-7, with 9 bases that match TRBD1. Unmatched junction bases numbered 14, after V lost 6 bases and J lost 5 bases. CDR1 and CDR2 (germline): LGHNT, FRNRAP. The CDR3 has 16 amino acids. DNA for the CDR3: TGTGCTAGTGGCCAAACCGGGACAGGGAGTGTCGACGAGCAGTACGTC. As protein: CASGQTGTGSVDEQYV.

Worth noting for this clonotype: The CDR3 end shows no conserved phenylalanine or tryptophan, and so a read error is likely. The rearrangement uses TRBV6-6 and TRBJ2-7, with 9 bases fitting TRBD1. J was trimmed by 7 bases and V by 6 bases; bases with no gene match: 4. In germline, CDR1 is MNHNY, CDR2 SVGAGI (reference sequence). This CDR3 has 12 residues. CDR3 in amino acids: CASRIQGAEQYI. CDR3 nucleotide sequence: TGTGCCAGCAGGATACAGGGGGCTGAGCAGTACATC.

The chain has TRBV20-1 and TRBJ2-1, with D perhaps TRBD1 (5 bases). V was cut by 0 bases and J by 6 bases, with 18 bases left in between. The CDR3 is made up of 16 amino acids. The germline V gene encodes CDR1 DFQATT and CDR2 SNEGSKA (reference sequence). The CDR3 reads CSARDQVRTPSNEQFF. The CDR3 coding sequence is TGCAGTGCTAGAGATCAAGTCCGGACACCGTCCAATGAGCAGTTCTTC.

V usage is TRBV4-1 and J usage is TRBJ2-7; TRBD1 matches at 8 bases. CDR1 is MGHRA, CDR2 YSYEKL, per germline. This CDR3 comprises 14 residues. The junction had 4 bases not matched to a gene; V was cut back by 4 bases and J by 2 bases. This chain's CDR3 is CASSPHRGAYEQYF. DNA of the CDR3: TGCGCCAGCAGCCCGCACAGGGGGGCCTACGAGCAGTACTTC.

This clonotype has more than one count but fewer than ten. The rearrangement links TRBV19 to TRBJ2-2; D is undetermined. V gave up 3 bases and J gave up 3 bases, with 8 bases separating them. CDR1 LNHDA and CDR2 SQIVND come from the germline V gene (reference sequence). The CDR3 consists of 14 residues. The DNA for the CDR3 is TGTGCCAGTAGTATGGGTACTTACACCGGGGAGCTGTTTTTT. It codes for CASSMGTYTGELFF.

The chain is built from TRBV7-8 and TRBJ1-3, with D maybe TRBD1 (6 bases). Germline assignment: CDR1 SGHVS and CDR2 FQNEAQ. V lost 5 bases and J 0 bases, leaving 17 bases between the germline ends. CDR3 length: 17 amino acids. The CDR3 spells CASSLLVGDISGNTIYF. The CDR3 region has the DNA TGTGCCAGCAGCCTCTTAGTAGGGGACATCTCTGGAAACACCATATATTTT.

The rearrangement links TRBV12-3 or TRBV12-4 to TRBJ1-2; 9 bases match TRBD1. After removal of 6 bases from V and 4 bases from J, the junction contained 9 bases not matched to a gene. The CDR3 has 15 residues. This CDR3 is CASRETGGRPYGYTF. CDR3 bases: TGTGCCAGCAGGGAAACAGGGGGCCGGCCCTATGGCTACACCTTC.

This clonotype occurred once. The DNA of the CDR3 is TGCGCCAGCAGCCTCCTTGGGAGCGGGGGGTACAATGAGCAGTTCTTC. Translation: CASSLLGSGGYNEQFF. V gene TRBV5-1 combines with J gene TRBJ2-1; 9 nucleotides align to TRBD2. Looked up from germline, CDR1 is SGHRS and CDR2 is YFSETQ. CDR3 length equals 16 residues. V lost 4 bases, J lost 4 bases, and 9 bases stayed unmatched.

This sequence joins TRBV5-1 and TRBJ2-7; 9 bases are shared with TRBD1. Germline V gene sequence: CDR1 SGHRS, CDR2 YFSETQ. J gave up 6 bases and V 4 bases, and 8 bases lay outside the gene matches. This CDR3 is built from 14 residues. CDR3 coding DNA: TGCGCCAGCAGCAGCCGGGACAGGGAGCTCGAGCAGTACTTC. It yields the protein CASSSRDRELEQYF.

This clonotype came up many times. This chain uses TRBV7-2 with TRBJ1-2; D remains unclear. The V gene lost 5 bases and the J gene lost 0 bases, with 13 bases spanning the gap. CDR1 is SGHTA, CDR2 FQGNSA, per germline. This CDR3 has 15 amino acids. DNA of the CDR3: TGTGCCAGCAGCCCCTCTCGGAGAGCTAACTATGGCTACACCTTC. Encoded protein: CASSPSRRANYGYTF. Full variable domain (rest looked up from reference TRBV7-2 and TRBJ1-2): GAGVSQSPSNKVTEKGKDVELRCDPISGHTALYWYRQSLGQGLEFLIYFQGNSAPDKSGLPSDRFSAERTGGSVSTLTIQRTQQEDSAVYLCASSPSRRANYGYTFGSGTRLTVV.

This clonotype has only a few counts. V usage is TRBV6-5 and J usage is TRBJ2-2; D might be TRBD2 (5 bases). Germline V gene sequence: CDR1 MNHEY, CDR2 SVGAGI. This CDR3 is built from 17 residues. The V and J ends lost 0 bases and 4 bases respectively, with 15 bases between them. The DNA for the CDR3 is TGTGCCAGCAGTTACTCGGAATTGGCGGGCGGCACCGGGGAGCTGTTTTTT. Residues: CASSYSELAGGTGELFF.

Only a few counts were recorded for this clonotype. This chain links TRBV7-8 with TRBJ2-3; TRBD2 matches 7 bases. With V trimmed by 1 base and J by 4 bases, 14 bases remained unmatched. The V gene's germline CDR1 is SGHVS and CDR2 FQNEAQ. The CDR3 is 18 residues long. The CDR3 nucleotides are TGTGCCAGCAGCTTAGATTGGATAGAGGGAGGGGACGCAGATACGCAGTATTTT. This gives the protein CASSLDWIEGGDADTQYF.

This clonotype was detected a few times. The chain links TRBV7-9 to TRBJ2-3, with D unclear. CDR3 length: 14 amino acids. Trimming shortened V by 3 bases and J by 2 bases, and 9 bases separated the two germline ends. The germline V gene encodes CDR1 SEHNR and CDR2 FQNEAQ (reference sequence). The CDR3 region has the DNA TGTGCCAGCAGCTTTCCACCCTTCACAGATACGCAGTATTTT. This codes for CASSFPPFTDTQYF.

This clonotype was recorded a few times. DNA for the CDR3: TGCAGTGCCCCCGGGACAGGAAGGGATGAGCAGTTCTTC. Translation gives CSAPGTGRDEQFF. The gene calls are TRBV20-1 and TRBJ2-1; 8 bases match TRBD1. The CDR3 contains 13 residues. The V segment lost 6 bases and the J segment 8 bases; nucleotides outside the gene matches: 9. CDR1 is DFQATT and CDR2 is SNEGSKA in the germline V gene (reference sequence).

This clonotype was seen a few times. The junction does not match germline at one end; this may be a read error. The V and J genes are TRBV7-6 and TRBJ2-5, with 7 nucleotides matching TRBD2. CDR3 length: 14 residues. The germline CDR1 and CDR2 sequences are SGHVS and FNYEAQ. The CDR3 region is CASSLMRGSKTQYF. In DNA form, the CDR3 reads TGTGCTAGCAGCCTCATGCGGGGGTCCAAGACCCAGTACTTC.

This clonotype appeared a few times. The J gene is TRBJ1-1, the V gene TRBV2, with a possible D match to TRBD1 (6 bases). Trimming removed 2 bases from V and 5 bases from J, with 9 bases in between. There are 13 residues in the CDR3. Germline CDR1 and CDR2: SNHLY and FYNNEI. CDR3 in amino acids: CASSERGKTEAFF. The CDR3, as DNA: TGTGCCAGCAGTGAAAGGGGGAAGACTGAAGCTTTCTTT.

This clonotype has a single count. V gene TRBV10-3 combines with J gene TRBJ2-1; 7 bases are shared with TRBD2. The CDR3 is 12 residues long. Germline lookup yields CDR1 ENHRY and CDR2 SYGVKD. J gave up 15 bases and V 6 bases, and 11 bases lay outside the gene matches. DNA of the CDR3: TGTGCCATCAGAACAGCCCGGGAGGAGTGGTTCTTC. Its protein is CAIRTAREEWFF.

The V gene is TRBV7-2, the J gene TRBJ2-2; 10 bases map to TRBD2. The germline V gene encodes CDR1 SGHTA and CDR2 FQGNSA. With 4 bases clipped from V and 7 bases from J, the junction kept 12 bases outside the gene matches. The CDR3 has 17 residues. CDR3: CASSSSLAGGRGGELFF. CDR3 DNA: TGTGCCAGCAGCTCCTCTTTAGCGGGGGGCCGGGGCGGGGAGCTGTTTTTT.

This clonotype was recorded a few times. The V and J genes are TRBV6-5 and TRBJ1-2; D is possibly TRBD1 (5 bases). This CDR3 is built from 15 residues. The germline V and J ends were trimmed by 0 bases and 4 bases, with 12 bases remaining between them. Germline loops: CDR1 MNHEY, CDR2 SVGAGI. CDR3 region: CASSYSNMGPYGYTF. CDR3 in DNA: TGTGCCAGCAGTTACTCGAATATGGGACCCTATGGCTACACCTTC.

For this clonotype: One end of the junction varies from germline; a read error may be responsible. The rearrangement links TRBV7-6 to TRBJ2-7; D is uncertain. This CDR3 spans 15 amino acids. Per the germline V gene, CDR1 is SGHVS and CDR2 is FNYEAQ. CDR3 bases: TGTGCTAGCAGCTTAGATGACGCTCGTTACTCCGAGCAGTACTTC. It codes for CASSLDDARYSEQYF.

DNA for the CDR3: TGCGCCAGCAGCCAAGATCGCCTGACACCATTGGGCTACACCTTC. Protein product: CASSQDRLTPLGYTF. This chain uses TRBV4-1 with TRBJ1-2; D uncertain. The CDR3 length is 15 residues. Germline V gene sequence: CDR1 MGHRA, CDR2 YSYEKL. V lost 0 bases and J lost 8, with 16 bases in between.

This clonotype was observed a handful of times. The chain recombines TRBV7-9 with TRBJ1-1; the match to TRBD1 covers 9 bases. V lost 4 bases, J lost 0 bases, and 9 bases stayed unmatched. The CDR3 has 17 residues. Germline loops: CDR1 SEHNR, CDR2 FQNEAQ (reference sequence). The CDR3 here is CASSSPGQGLMNTEAFF. CDR3 nucleotides: TGTGCCAGCAGCTCCCCAGGACAGGGGTTAATGAACACTGAAGCTTTCTTT.

This clonotype was seen only a few times. This chain uses TRBV9 with TRBJ1-3; no definite D call. Germline CDR1 reads SGDLS; CDR2 reads YYNGEE. The CDR3 consists of 15 residues. The V and J ends lost 0 bases and 1 base respectively, with 8 bases between them. DNA for the CDR3: TGTGCCAGCAGCGTAGGAGGTTCATCTGGAAACACCATATATTTT. Translating gives CASSVGGSSGNTIYF.

The rearrangement joins TRBV2 to TRBJ1-3; D uncertain. Trimming stripped 8 bases from V and 0 bases from J, with 14 bases between. CDR3 length: 15 residues. Germline CDR1 is SNHLY and CDR2 is FYNNEI. CDR3 sequence (DNA): TGTGCCAGCCTAGGAGAGGGCTCCTCTGGAAACACCATATATTTT. Its translation: CASLGEGSSGNTIYF.